Listed below are T cell receptor beta chains from one sample, sequenced in a study of blood T cell repertoires in COVID-19. Sequenced by immunoSEQ multiplex PCR; TCRdb stores in-frame clones only, minus some. Among around 360,000 clones, roughly 84% were seen once, and the ten largest hold 2.5% to 3.5%. Specimen: PBMCs or T cells enriched from blood (not recorded which). The receptors derive from a woman aged 25 to 45 who had recovered from COVID-19. Each CDR3 is given with its conserved first and last residue. A D gene is named only where the DNA matches it firmly. Some rows mark clone size as missing; the rest say once, few, many or name a class of expanded clone.

NA	few	TRBV2	TRBJ1-1	TGTGCCAGCAGTGCTAAGGGGTTCGTCGGCACTGAAGCTTTCTTT	CASSAKGFVGTEAFF
NA	NA	TRBV3-1/TRBV3-2	TRBJ1-1	TGTGCCAGCCGAGATCTCCCGAGGATGACTGAAGCTTTCTTT	CASRDLPRMTEAFF
NA	NA	TRBV3-1/TRBV3-2	TRBJ2-1	TGTGCCAGCAGCCAAGATCCCGTAACAGCCTACTCCTACAATGAGCAGTTCTTC	CASSQDPVTAYSYNEQFF
NA	NA	TRBV27	TRBJ2-2	TGTGCCAGCAGTGGGGACTTTAACACCGGGGAGCTGTTTTTT	CASSGDFNTGELFF
TRBD2	NA	TRBV30	TRBJ2-1	TGTGCCTGGAGTACCCGCGGGGGGGCCAAGAATGAGCAGTTCTTC	CAWSTRGGAKNEQFF
TRBD1	NA	TRBV28	TRBJ1-2	TGTGCCAGCAGGGCACAGGGGGCCGGTGGCTACACCTTC	CASRAQGAGGYTF
NA	NA	TRBV30	TRBJ1-6	TGTGCCTGGAGCTCGACAGGTAGCTCCTATAATTCACCCCTCCACTTT	CAWSSTGSSYNSPLHF
NA	NA	TRBV12-2	TRBJ1-3	TGTGCAAGTCGCTTGGACCGGGACATCGGAAACACCATATATTTT	CASRLDRDIGNTIYF
TRBD1	NA	TRBV24-1	TRBJ2-1	TGTGCCACCAGTGACCCTTGGACAGGGGGCCTGGATGAGCAGTTCTTC	CATSDPWTGGLDEQFF
NA	few	TRBV7-2	TRBJ1-6	TGTGCCAGCAGCTTAGCTCCGACAGGAGCCAATTCACCCCTCCACTTT	CASSLAPTGANSPLHF
NA	few	TRBV27	TRBJ2-1	TGTGCCAGCAGTCAGGGCCTCTCCTACAATGAGCAGTTCTTC	CASSQGLSYNEQFF
TRBD2	once	TRBV5-8	TRBJ2-1	TGTGCCAGCAGACTTATACGAGCGGGGATTGAGCAGTTCTTC	CASRLIRAGIEQFF
NA	NA	TRBV11-2	TRBJ1-6	TGTGCCAGCAGCTATTCTTCAGGTCTGGGTTCACCCCTCCACTTT	CASSYSSGLGSPLHF
TRBD1	many	TRBV12-5	TRBJ2-5	TGTGCTAGTACACCACAGGGGGCGGTGGAGACCCAGTACTTC	CASTPQGAVETQYF
NA	NA	TRBV12-3/TRBV12-4	TRBJ1-1	TGTGCCAGCAGCCACCACGGCGGAACTGAAGCTTTCTTT	CASSHHGGTEAFF
NA	once	TRBV10-3	TRBJ1-1	TGTGCCATCAGTGAGTCAACCAGGGGTGTAAGTGGGGCCACTGAAGCTTTCTTT	CAISESTRGVSGATEAFF
TRBD2	NA	TRBV5-1	TRBJ2-1	TGCGCCAGCAGCCCTTCGGCTAGCGGGGGGGCCGAGAATGAGCAGTTCTTC	CASSPSASGGAENEQFF
NA	NA	TRBV18	TRBJ2-7	TGTGCCAGCTCGAGCGTCGGGACTGGGGTAATCGAGCAGTACTTC	CASSSVGTGVIEQYF
NA	once	TRBV24-1	TRBJ2-7	TGTGCCACCAGTGCAGCAGGGGAAACGGGCGAGCAGTACTTC	CATSAAGETGEQYF
NA	NA	TRBV7-2	TRBJ2-2	TGTGCCAGCAGCCGCAGGGCCTCGAACACCGGGGAGCTGTTTTTT	CASSRRASNTGELFF
NA	NA	TRBV10-3	TRBJ1-2	TGTGCCAGCGGAATGGAGAACTATGGCTACACCTTC	CASGMENYGYTF
NA	NA	TRBV29-1	TRBJ2-5	TGCAGCGTTGGGCAGAAAGAGACCCAGTACTTC	CSVGQKETQYF
TRBD2	few	TRBV7-8	TRBJ2-1	TGTGCCAGCAGCTTAGGTCTAGCGGGAGGCAGTGGGGCCGATGAGCAGTTCTTC	CASSLGLAGGSGADEQFF
TRBD1	NA	TRBV5-5	TRBJ1-2	TGTGCCAGCAGCTTGGGACAGGGCCCGTTCTATGGCTACACCTTC	CASSLGQGPFYGYTF
NA	NA	TRBV28	TRBJ2-5	TGTGCCAGCAGTCGTAGCGGTCAAGAGACCCAGTACTTC	CASSRSGQETQYF
TRBD2	NA	TRBV7-8	TRBJ2-7	TGTGCCAGCAGCACGCGACTAGCGGGGGGATCTACCTACGAGCAGTACTTC	CASSTRLAGGSTYEQYF
TRBD1	NA	TRBV4-1	TRBJ2-7	TGCGCCAGCAGCCAAGGGACAGGGAGCTCCTACGAGCAGTACTTC	CASSQGTGSSYEQYF
NA	NA	TRBV28	TRBJ1-1	TGTGCCAGCAGTTTCGGCGCAGGGTGGGTGAACACTGAAGCTTTCTTT	CASSFGAGWVNTEAFF
TRBD2	NA	TRBV12-5	TRBJ2-3	TGTGCTAGTGGTTCAAGACTAGCGGGAGTCCCAGATACGCAGTATTTT	CASGSRLAGVPDTQYF
NA	NA	TRBV27	TRBJ1-1	TGTGCCAGCAGCTTCACAGCGAACACTGAAGCTTTCTTT	CASSFTANTEAFF
NA	NA	TRBV3-1/TRBV3-2	TRBJ1-4	TGTGCCAGCAGCCAAGTCCTCCGGAGGGCTAATGAAAAACTGTTTTTT	CASSQVLRRANEKLFF
NA	once	TRBV19	TRBJ1-1	TGTGCCAGTAGCCCGACAGACATGAACACTGAAGCTTTCTTT	CASSPTDMNTEAFF
NA	NA	TRBV7-9	TRBJ1-4	TGTGCCAGCAGCCCAACAGTAGGTGAAAAACTGTTTTTT	CASSPTVGEKLFF
NA	NA	TRBV18	TRBJ1-1	TGTGCCAGCTCACCTAGGACAGACAACACTGAAGCTTTCTTT	CASSPRTDNTEAFF
TRBD1	once	TRBV7-2	TRBJ1-5	TGTGCCAGCAGCTTAAACAGGGGAAACCTCCAGCCCCAGCATTTT	CASSLNRGNLQPQHF
TRBD1	NA	TRBV5-1	TRBJ1-1	TGCGCCAGCAGCGACAGGGGGAACACTGAAGCTTTCTTT	CASSDRGNTEAFF